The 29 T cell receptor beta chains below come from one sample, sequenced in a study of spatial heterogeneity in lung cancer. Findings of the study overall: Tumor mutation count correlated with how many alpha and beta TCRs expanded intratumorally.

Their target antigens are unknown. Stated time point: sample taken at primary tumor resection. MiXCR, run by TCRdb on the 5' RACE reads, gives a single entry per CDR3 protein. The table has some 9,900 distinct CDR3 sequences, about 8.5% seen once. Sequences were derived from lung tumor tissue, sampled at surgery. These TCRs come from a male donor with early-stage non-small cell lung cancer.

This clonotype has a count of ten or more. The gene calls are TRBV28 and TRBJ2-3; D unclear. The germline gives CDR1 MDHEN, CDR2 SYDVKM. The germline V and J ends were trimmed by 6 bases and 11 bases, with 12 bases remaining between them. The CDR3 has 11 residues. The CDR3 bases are TGTGCCAGCAGCTCGCAGTGGGAGCAGTATTTT. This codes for CASSSQWEQYF.

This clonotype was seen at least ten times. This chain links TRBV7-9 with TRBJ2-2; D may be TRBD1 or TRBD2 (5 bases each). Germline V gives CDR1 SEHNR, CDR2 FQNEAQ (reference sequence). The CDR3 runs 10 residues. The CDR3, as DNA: TGTGCGCCGGGGCCCGGGGAGCTGTTTTTT. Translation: CAPGPGELFF.

The CDR3 DNA follows: TGCAGCGCCTCCTTGGGCCAAGAGACCCAGTACTTC. Protein product: CSASLGQETQYF. The chain carries TRBV29-1 and TRBJ2-5; no clear D. The V and J ends lost 7 bases and 1 base respectively, with 10 bases between them. The CDR3 runs to 12 residues. CDR1 is SQVTM, CDR2 ANQGSEA, per germline.

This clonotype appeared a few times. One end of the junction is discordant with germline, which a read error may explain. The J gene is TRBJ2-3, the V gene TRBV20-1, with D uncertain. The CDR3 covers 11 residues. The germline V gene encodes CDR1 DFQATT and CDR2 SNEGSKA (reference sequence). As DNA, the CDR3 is TGCAGGGCTACAGCTGGCGATACGCAGTATTTT. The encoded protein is CRATAGDTQYF.

CDR3 DNA: TGTGCCAGCAGCTCCGGGCCTAACTTCGGAAACACCATATATTTT. Protein product: CASSSGPNFGNTIYF. This chain connects TRBV7-3 to TRBJ1-3; D is undetermined. The CDR3 is 15 amino acids. The V and J ends lost 4 bases and 4 bases respectively, with 14 bases between them. Germline V gene data show CDR1 as SGHTA and CDR2 as FQGTGA.

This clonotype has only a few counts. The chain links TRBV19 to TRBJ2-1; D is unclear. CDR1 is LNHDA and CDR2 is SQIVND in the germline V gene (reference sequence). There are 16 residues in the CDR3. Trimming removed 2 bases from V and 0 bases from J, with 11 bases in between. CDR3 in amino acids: CASSIRKQHSYNEQFF. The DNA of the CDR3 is TGTGCCAGTAGTATACGTAAACAGCACTCCTACAATGAGCAGTTCTTC.

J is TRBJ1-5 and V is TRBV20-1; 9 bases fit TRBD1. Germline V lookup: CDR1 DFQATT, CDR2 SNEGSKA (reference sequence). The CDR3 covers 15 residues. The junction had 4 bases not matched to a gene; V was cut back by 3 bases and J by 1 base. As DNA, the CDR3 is TGCAGTGCTAGTAAGACAGGGGGGAGCAATCAGCCCCAGCATTTT. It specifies CSASKTGGSNQPQHF.

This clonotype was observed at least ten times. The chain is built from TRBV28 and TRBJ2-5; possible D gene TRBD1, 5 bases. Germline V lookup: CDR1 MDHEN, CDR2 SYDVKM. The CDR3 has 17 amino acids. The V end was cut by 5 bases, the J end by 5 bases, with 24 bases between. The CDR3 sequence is CASSGPTGGQGMETQYF. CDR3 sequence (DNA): TGTGCCAGCAGTGGACCTACGGGCGGACAAGGGATGGAGACCCAGTACTTC.

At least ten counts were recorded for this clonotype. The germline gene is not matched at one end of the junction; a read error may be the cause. DNA for the CDR3: TGCGCCAGCAGCCAAATAACTTCCTTCAATGAGCAGTTCTTC. Translation gives CASSQITSFNEQFF. This rearrangement joins TRBV5-1 to TRBJ2-1; D is undetermined. Germline lookup yields CDR1 SGHRS and CDR2 YFSETQ. The CDR3 is made up of 14 amino acids.

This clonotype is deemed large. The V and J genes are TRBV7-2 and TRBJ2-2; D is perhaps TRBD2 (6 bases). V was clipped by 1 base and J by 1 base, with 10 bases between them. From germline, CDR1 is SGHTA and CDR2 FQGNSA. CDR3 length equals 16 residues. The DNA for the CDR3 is TGTGCCAGCAGCTTAGTTCCAGCGGGGAACACCGGGGAGCTGTTTTTT. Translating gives CASSLVPAGNTGELFF.

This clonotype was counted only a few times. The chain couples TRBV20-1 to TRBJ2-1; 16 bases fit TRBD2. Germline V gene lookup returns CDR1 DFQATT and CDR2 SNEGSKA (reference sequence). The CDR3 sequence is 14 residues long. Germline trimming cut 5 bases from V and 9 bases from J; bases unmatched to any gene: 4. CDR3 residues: CSAGTSGRAVEQFF. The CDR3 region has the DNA TGCAGTGCTGGGACTAGCGGGAGGGCCGTTGAGCAGTTCTTC.

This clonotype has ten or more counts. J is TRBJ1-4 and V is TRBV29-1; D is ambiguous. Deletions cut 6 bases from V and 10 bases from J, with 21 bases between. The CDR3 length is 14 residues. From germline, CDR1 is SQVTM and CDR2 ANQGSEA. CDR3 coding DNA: TGCAGCGTCGTGATCGCCGCCCAGAAAGGAAAACTGTTTTTT. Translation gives CSVVIAAQKGKLFF.

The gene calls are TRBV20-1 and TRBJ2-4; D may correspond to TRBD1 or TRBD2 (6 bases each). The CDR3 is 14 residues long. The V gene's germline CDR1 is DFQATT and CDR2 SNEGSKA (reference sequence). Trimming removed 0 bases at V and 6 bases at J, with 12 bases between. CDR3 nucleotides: TGCAGTGCTAGAGATTCGGGGGCGGGAAACATTCAGTACTTC. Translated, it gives CSARDSGAGNIQYF.

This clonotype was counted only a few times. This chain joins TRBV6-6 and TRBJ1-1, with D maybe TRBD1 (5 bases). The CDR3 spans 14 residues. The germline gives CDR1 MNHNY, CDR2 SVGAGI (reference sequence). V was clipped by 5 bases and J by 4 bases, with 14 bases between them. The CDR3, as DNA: TGTGCCAGCAGTCCCCAGGGAGTGAGCACTGAAGCTTTCTTT. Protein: CASSPQGVSTEAFF.

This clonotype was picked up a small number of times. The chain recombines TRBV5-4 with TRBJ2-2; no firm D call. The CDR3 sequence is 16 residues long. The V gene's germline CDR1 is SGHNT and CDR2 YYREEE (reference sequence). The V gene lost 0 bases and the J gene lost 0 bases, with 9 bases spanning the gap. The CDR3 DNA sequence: TGTGCCAGCAGCTTGGATCTCCGGGCGAACACCGGGGAGCTGTTTTTT. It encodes CASSLDLRANTGELFF.

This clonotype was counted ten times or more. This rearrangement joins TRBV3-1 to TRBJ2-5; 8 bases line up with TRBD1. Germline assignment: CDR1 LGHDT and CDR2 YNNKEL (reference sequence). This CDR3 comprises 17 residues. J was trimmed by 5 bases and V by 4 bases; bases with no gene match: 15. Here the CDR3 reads CASSPAVSRGQEETQYF. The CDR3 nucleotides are TGTGCCAGCAGCCCCGCCGTGAGCAGGGGGCAGGAGGAGACCCAGTACTTC.

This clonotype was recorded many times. The CDR3 region is CASALGSLDTGELFF. Here the CDR3 DNA reads TGTGCCAGCGCCTTAGGATCGCTAGACACCGGGGAGCTGTTTTTT. The V call is TRBV27, the J call TRBJ2-2, with unresolved D. Germline CDR1 reads MNHEY; CDR2 reads SMNVEV (reference sequence). CDR3 size: 15 residues. Trimming stripped 8 bases from V and 3 bases from J, with 16 bases between.

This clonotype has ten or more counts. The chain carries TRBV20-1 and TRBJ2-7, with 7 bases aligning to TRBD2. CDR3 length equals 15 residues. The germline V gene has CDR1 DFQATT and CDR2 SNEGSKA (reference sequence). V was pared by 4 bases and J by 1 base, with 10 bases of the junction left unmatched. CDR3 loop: CSATPWEGPSYEQYF. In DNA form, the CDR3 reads TGCAGTGCTACCCCATGGGAGGGACCTTCCTACGAGCAGTACTTC.

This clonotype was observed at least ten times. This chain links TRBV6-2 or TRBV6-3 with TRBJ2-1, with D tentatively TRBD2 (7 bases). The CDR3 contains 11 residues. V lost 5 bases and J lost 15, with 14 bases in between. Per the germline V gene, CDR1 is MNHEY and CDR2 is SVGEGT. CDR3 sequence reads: CASSTGTNLFF. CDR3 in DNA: TGTGCCAGCAGTACAGGGACTAACCTGTTCTTC.

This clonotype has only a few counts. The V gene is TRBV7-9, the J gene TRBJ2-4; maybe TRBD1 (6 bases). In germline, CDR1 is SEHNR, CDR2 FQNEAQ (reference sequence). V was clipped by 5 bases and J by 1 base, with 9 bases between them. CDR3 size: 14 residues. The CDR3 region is CASSPGEAKNIQYF. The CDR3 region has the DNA TGTGCCAGCAGCCCAGGGGAGGCCAAAAACATTCAGTACTTC.

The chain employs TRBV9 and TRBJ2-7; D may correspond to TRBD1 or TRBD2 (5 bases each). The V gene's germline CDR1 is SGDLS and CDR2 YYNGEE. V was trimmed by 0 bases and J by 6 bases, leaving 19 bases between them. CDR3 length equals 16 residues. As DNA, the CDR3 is TGTGCCAGCAGCGTAGGGTTCCGGGACGGGACCGCCGAGCAGTACTTC. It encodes CASSVGFRDGTAEQYF. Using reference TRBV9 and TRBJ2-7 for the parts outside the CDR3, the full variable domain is DSGVTQTPKHLITATGQRVTLRCSPRSGDLSVYWYQQSLDQGLQFLIQYYNGEERAKGNILERFSAQQFPDLHSELNLSSLELGDSALYFCASSVGFRDGTAEQYFGPGTRLTVT.

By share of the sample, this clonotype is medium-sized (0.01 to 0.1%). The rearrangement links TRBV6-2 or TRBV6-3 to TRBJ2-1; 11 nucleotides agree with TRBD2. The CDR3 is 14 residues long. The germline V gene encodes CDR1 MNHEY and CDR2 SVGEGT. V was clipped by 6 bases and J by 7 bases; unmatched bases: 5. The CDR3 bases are TGTGCCAGCAGGATTAGCGGGGGGGCGAATGAGCAGTTCTTC. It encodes CASRISGGANEQFF.

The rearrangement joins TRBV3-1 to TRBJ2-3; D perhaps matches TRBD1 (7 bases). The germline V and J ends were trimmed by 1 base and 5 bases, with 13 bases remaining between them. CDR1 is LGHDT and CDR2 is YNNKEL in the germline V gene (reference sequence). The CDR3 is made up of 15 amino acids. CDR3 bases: TGTGCCAGCAGCCAAGCTGGACAGGAGGGAGATACGCAGTATTTT. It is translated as CASSQAGQEGDTQYF.

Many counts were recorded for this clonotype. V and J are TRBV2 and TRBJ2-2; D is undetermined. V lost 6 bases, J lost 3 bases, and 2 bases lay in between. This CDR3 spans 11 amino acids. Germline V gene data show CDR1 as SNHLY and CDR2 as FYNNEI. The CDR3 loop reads CASRDTGELFF. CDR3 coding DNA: TGTGCCAGCAGGGACACCGGGGAGCTGTTTTTT.

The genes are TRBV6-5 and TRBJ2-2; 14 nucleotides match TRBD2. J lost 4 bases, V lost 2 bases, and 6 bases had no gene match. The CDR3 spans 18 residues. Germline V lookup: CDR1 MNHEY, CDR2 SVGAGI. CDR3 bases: TGTGCCAGCAGTTACCTGGGACTAGCGGGAGAGGGCACCGGGGAGCTGTTTTTT. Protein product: CASSYLGLAGEGTGELFF.

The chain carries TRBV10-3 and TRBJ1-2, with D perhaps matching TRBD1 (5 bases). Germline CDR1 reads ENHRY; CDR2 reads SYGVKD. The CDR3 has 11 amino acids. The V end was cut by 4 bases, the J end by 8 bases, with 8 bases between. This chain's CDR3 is CAISGGAGYTF. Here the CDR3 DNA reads TGTGCCATCAGTGGCGGGGCGGGCTACACCTTC.

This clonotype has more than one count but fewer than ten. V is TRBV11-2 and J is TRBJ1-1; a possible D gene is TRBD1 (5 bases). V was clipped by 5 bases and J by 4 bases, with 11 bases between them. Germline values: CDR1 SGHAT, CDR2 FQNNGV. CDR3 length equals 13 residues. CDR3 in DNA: TGTGCCAGCAGCCCTCGGGACTCCACTGAAGCTTTCTTT. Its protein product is CASSPRDSTEAFF.

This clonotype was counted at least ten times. CDR3 coding DNA: TGCAGTGCTGATCAGGGAAACACCGGGGAGCTGTTTTTT. Amino acids: CSADQGNTGELFF. The chain is built from TRBV20-1 and TRBJ2-2; TRBD1 might be the D (5 bases). Trimming pared 5 bases from V and 2 bases from J, leaving 9 bases between. The V gene's germline CDR1 is DFQATT and CDR2 SNEGSKA (reference sequence). CDR3 length: 13 amino acids.

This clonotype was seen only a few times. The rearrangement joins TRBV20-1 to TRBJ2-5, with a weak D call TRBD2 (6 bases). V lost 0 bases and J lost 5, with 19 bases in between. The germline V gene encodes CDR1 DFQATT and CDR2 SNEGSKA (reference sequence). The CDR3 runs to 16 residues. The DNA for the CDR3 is TGCAGTGCTAGAGATCGCCAGACTAGTTTCACGGAGACCCAGTACTTC. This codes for CSARDRQTSFTETQYF.